Here is one T cell receptor (beta chain) with its context. Antigen specificity is unknown. The data were obtained in a study of cytomegalovirus exposure and HLA in healthy donors. Study results and limitations: V segments that were indistinguishable, TRBV6-2 and TRBV6-3 among them, were omitted from analysis.

In the PCR, 60 Vbeta and 13 Jbeta primers were used. Produced via immunoSEQ multiplex PCR; TCRdb's table is partial and in-frame only. Of approximately 85,000 clones in the sample, about 80% are singletons; the top ten hold 5.5% to 8%. V dropped 0 bases and J dropped 1 base, with 3 bases sitting between them. The germline gives CDR1 SGHNT, CDR2 YYREEE (reference sequence). CDR3 size: 13 residues. This clonotype was sampled from a man aged 25-45 years in good health and CMV-seronegative. The J gene is TRBJ2-3, the V gene TRBV5-4; D is unclear. The source material was PBMCs. The CDR3 sequence is CASSLGGTDTQYF. The CDR3 DNA reads as TGTGCCAGCAGCTTGGGAGGCACAGATACGCAGTATTTT.